Below, 14 T cell receptor beta chains from the same sample are listed, as sequenced in a study of early T cells in non-severe SARS-CoV-2 infection. A single record per CDR3 protein comes from TCRdb applying MiXCR to the 5' RACE reads. This table has about 100,000 distinct CDR3 sequences, less than 15% appearing once. Specimen: whole blood. The receptor source for this set is an adult who was a healthcare worker with PCR-confirmed SARS-CoV-2 infection or an uninfected control (not recorded which).

This clonotype was counted between two and nine times. The chain is built from TRBV5-1 and TRBJ1-1, with unresolved D. Germline CDR1 SGHRS, CDR2 YFSETQ. The CDR3 runs to 14 residues. Trimming took off 1 base at V and 3 bases at J, with 10 bases between the two ends. CDR3 loop: CASSLSMGYTEAFF. The CDR3 bases are TGCGCCAGCAGCTTGAGTATGGGATACACTGAAGCTTTCTTT. The whole variable domain, filled in from reference TRBV5-1 and TRBJ1-1, reads KAGVTQTPRYLIKTRGQQVTLSCSPISGHRSVSWYQQTPGQGLQFLFEYFSETQRNKGNFPGRFSGRQFSNSRSEMNVSTLELGDSALYLCASSLSMGYTEAFFGQGTRLTVV.

This clonotype was seen more than once but under ten times. The chain employs TRBV6-1 and TRBJ1-2, with TRBD1 matching 8 bases. V trimming: 3 bases; J trimming: 8 bases; junction bases outside the gene matches: 5. Germline values: CDR1 MNHNS, CDR2 SASEGT. The length of the CDR3 is 13 residues. CDR3 loop: CASSEQGAGGYTF. DNA for the CDR3: TGTGCCAGCAGTGAGCAGGGGGCGGGAGGCTACACCTTC.

In this sample, this clonotype turned up a few times. The J gene is TRBJ1-3, the V gene TRBV12-3 or TRBV12-4; D gene ambiguous. The V gene lost 5 bases and the J gene lost 4 bases, with 15 bases spanning the gap. The CDR3 sequence is 15 residues long. In DNA form, the CDR3 reads TGTGCCAGCAGTCCACCGGGATCACTCGGAAACACCATATATTTT. Translation gives CASSPPGSLGNTIYF.

The CDR3 DNA reads as TGTGCCAGCAGTCTAAAACTTCCGGGACAGGCACTGGGGTACCAAGAGACCCAGTACTTC. Its translation: CASSLKLPGQALGYQETQYF. This chain joins TRBV28 and TRBJ2-5, with 8 bases that match TRBD1. Trimming at V came to 5 bases and at J to 0 bases, leaving 20 bases not matched to a gene. The CDR3 is 20 amino acids. From germline, CDR1 is MDHEN and CDR2 SYDVKM.

This clonotype was observed at least ten times. CDR3 coding DNA: TGTGCCAGCAGCCTCGGACCGGGCGAGCAGTACTTC. It codes for CASSLGPGEQYF. The chain recombines TRBV3-1 with TRBJ2-7, with D unresolved. Germline assignment: CDR1 LGHDT and CDR2 YNNKEL (reference sequence). The CDR3 is 12 residues long. V lost 4 bases, J lost 6 bases, and 10 bases lay in between.

This clonotype occurred many times. The chain uses TRBV7-2 and TRBJ1-1, with a weak D call TRBD1 (6 bases). CDR1 and CDR2 from the germline V gene are SGHTA and FQGNSA. Trimming took 1 base from V and 7 from J, leaving 16 bases between them. This CDR3 spans 15 amino acids. The CDR3 coding sequence is TGTGCCAGCAGCTTAGGAAGTTTTGGACAGCTTGAAGCTTTCTTT. This codes for CASSLGSFGQLEAFF.

This clonotype has a handful of counts. The V call is TRBV7-2, the J call TRBJ2-3; a weak D match, TRBD2 (5 bases). CDR1 is SGHTA and CDR2 is FQGNSA in the germline V gene. V lost 3 bases to trimming and J lost 13 bases, with 20 bases between them. CDR3 size: 14 residues. The CDR3 DNA reads TGTGCCAGCAGCTTGTCGACTAAAGGTCTAACGGAGTATTTT. It yields the protein CASSLSTKGLTEYF.

The chain recombines TRBV18 with TRBJ2-1; D gene ambiguous. V was cut by 6 bases and J by 4 bases, with 10 bases left in between. Germline CDR1 and CDR2: KGHSH and LQKENI. The CDR3 covers 13 residues. The DNA of the CDR3 is TGTGCCAGCTCGCTCAGAGAATACAATGAGCAGTTCTTC. Its translation is CASSLREYNEQFF.

This clonotype showed up just a few times. This chain uses TRBV28 with TRBJ2-7; 7 bases line up with TRBD2. Germline-derived CDR1 and CDR2 are MDHEN and SYDVKM. The CDR3 sequence is 13 residues long. V lost 8 bases and J lost 7; bases outside the gene matches: 11. The CDR3 region is CASAPGGGSEQYF. Here the CDR3 DNA reads TGTGCCAGCGCCCCCGGGGGAGGGAGTGAGCAGTACTTC.

This chain connects TRBV12-2 to TRBJ2-3; the table's D call, TRBD2, was not checked against the DNA. TRBV12-2 is a pseudogene locus. The CDR3 totals 16 residues. CDR3 nucleotide sequence: TGTGCAAGTCGCTTAGCGATGGGGGAGGTCACAGATACGCAGTATTTT. This encodes CASRLAMGEVTDTQYF.

A note on this clonotype: A much larger clone is a single base away; this may be a read error. The chain carries TRBV20-1 and TRBJ1-1, with TRBD1 as a possible D gene (5 bases). Germline CDR1 is DFQATT and CDR2 is SNEGSKA (reference sequence). The CDR3 sequence is 14 residues long. V dropped 2 bases and J dropped 4 bases, with 14 bases sitting between them. CDR3 protein: CSARLGVPSTEAFF. The CDR3, as DNA: TGCAGTGCTAGATTGGGGGTGCCGTCCACTGAAGCTTTCTTT.

The chain couples TRBV2 to TRBJ2-1; 11 bases map to TRBD1. From germline, CDR1 is SNHLY and CDR2 FYNNEI. The V segment lost 5 bases and the J segment 6 bases; nucleotides outside the gene matches: 9. This CDR3 is 16 amino acids long. Here the CDR3 reads CASSKPGQGDFNEQFF. CDR3 nucleotide sequence: TGTGCCAGCAGTAAACCGGGACAGGGGGATTTCAATGAGCAGTTCTTC. The complete variable domain, with remaining parts taken from reference TRBV2 and TRBJ2-1, reads EPEVTQTPSHQVTQMGQEVILRCVPISNHLYFYWYRQILGQKVEFLVSFYNNEISEKSEIFDDQFSVERPDGSNFTLKIRSTKLEDSAMYFCASSKPGQGDFNEQFFGPGTRLTVL.

This clonotype appeared many times. This chain joins TRBV11-2 and TRBJ1-2; possible D gene TRBD1, 5 bases. CDR3 length: 16 amino acids. The germline gives CDR1 SGHAT, CDR2 FQNNGV. V was trimmed by 5 bases and J by 8 bases, leaving 24 bases between them. The CDR3 spells CASSPLRQGTQAGYTF. Written as DNA, the CDR3 is TGTGCCAGCAGCCCCCTACGGCAAGGGACCCAAGCGGGCTACACCTTC.

This clonotype was observed at least ten times. The chain links TRBV3-1 to TRBJ2-2; possibly TRBD1 for D (6 bases). With 4 bases removed from V and 5 bases from J, the gap between germline ends came to 17 bases. Germline V gene sequence: CDR1 LGHDT, CDR2 YNNKEL (reference sequence). The CDR3 contains 16 residues. The CDR3 here is CASSPTGTRGTGELFF. CDR3 coding DNA: TGTGCCAGCAGCCCAACAGGGACCCGCGGTACCGGGGAGCTGTTTTTT.